The next 2 T cell receptor beta chains were all read from a single sample in a study of tumor-infiltrating lymphocytes in primary liver carcinoma. Joint extraction of RNA and DNA used roughly 19-33 mg of bulk tissue that was unsorted. The input was roughly 0.5 ug total RNA; TCR beta cDNA was made from it with a constant-region primer. TCR beta libraries came from three nested multiplex PCR rounds using slightly modified ARM-PCR. Forward primers for TRBV1-TRBV30 and a C-beta reverse primer served the first two PCR rounds, at roughly 10 cycles each. TCRdb re-analysed the multiplex PCR reads in MiXCR, keeping a single row per CDR3 protein. This table has 150,000 to 200,000 distinct CDR3 sequences, around four fifths appearing once. The sample comprised tumor tissue from primary liver carcinoma. The receptor source for this set is a man aged 40-49 years with primary liver carcinoma and hepatitis B virus infection.

V is TRBV5-4 and J is TRBJ2-5; 11 nucleotides match TRBD1. The trim removed 2 bases at V and 1 base at J, leaving 7 bases unmatched. Germline CDR1 is SGHNT and CDR2 is YYREEE (reference sequence). This CDR3 is 17 amino acids long. The DNA of the CDR3 is TGTGCCAGCAGCTTACCGATCGGGACAGGGGGCCAAGAGACCCAGTACTTC. Protein product: CASSLPIGTGGQETQYF.

This clonotype has just one count. This chain uses TRBV12-3 or TRBV12-4 with TRBJ2-1; weak D call: TRBD2 (5 bases). V lost 6 bases and J lost 7, with 10 bases in between. CDR3 size: 12 residues. This CDR3 reads CASSISGNEQFF. CDR3 nucleotide sequence: TGTGCCAGCAGCATAAGCGGTAATGAGCAGTTCTTC.